The rows below give T cell receptor beta chains drawn from one sample of a study of graft-versus-host responses after intestinal transplantation. Libraries were prepared by immunoSEQ multiplex PCR; TCRdb keeps only in-frame clonotypes and omits some of them. This table has some 40,000 clones, more than 85% appearing once. The starting material was PBMCs, obtained nearly 750 days after intestinal transplantation. All receptors come from a human patient who received an intestinal transplant, so some T cells may come from the graft donor. Both conserved end residues are part of each CDR3. The D gene is left open where the match is weak. For some rows the clone size is stated as once, few or many, or as a class when expanded; others skip it.

CDR3 length	V gene	J gene	D gene	clone size	CDR3 DNA	CDR3 protein
12	TRBV11-1	TRBJ1-1	.	.	TGTGCCAGCAGCGGAGGTGGGGTTGAAGCTTTCTTT	CASSGGGVEAFF
16	TRBV4-1	TRBJ2-3	.	.	TGCGCCAGCAGCCAAGATGGGGGGTCGGGCACAGATACGCAGTATTTT	CASSQDGGSGTDTQYF
11	TRBV20-1	TRBJ2-1	.	once	TGCAGTAGCGGGCCATACAATGAGCAGTTCTTC	CSSGPYNEQFF
13	TRBV10-2	TRBJ2-1	.	.	TGCGCCAGCACATTCTGGTTGGCGAATGAGCAGTTCTTC	CASTFWLANEQFF
16	TRBV27	TRBJ1-1	.	.	TGTGCCAGCAGTCCACAACAGGGATGGGGTGCGGTTGAAGCTTTCTTT	CASSPQQGWGAVEAFF
15	TRBV4-2	TRBJ1-1	.	.	TGTGCCAGCAGCCAAGTCGGAGGCATGAACACTGAAGCTTTCTTT	CASSQVGGMNTEAFF
14	TRBV5-4	TRBJ1-6	.	.	TGTGCCAGCAGCTTGGACAGGTATAATTCACCCCTCCACTTT	CASSLDRYNSPLHF
14	TRBV6-1	TRBJ2-7	TRBD1	.	TGTGCCAGCATTTTTCGGGACAGGCTTTACGAGCAGTACTTC	CASIFRDRLYEQYF
13	TRBV29-1	TRBJ2-1	TRBD1	few	TGCAGCGTTAGACAGGGGGGCCTCAATGAGCAGTTCTTC	CSVRQGGLNEQFF
16	TRBV7-3	TRBJ2-1	.	once	TGTGCCAGCAGCTTCGTCCCTGGGGCTGGATACAATGAGCAGTTCTTC	CASSFVPGAGYNEQFF
13	TRBV28	TRBJ1-2	TRBD1	.	TGTGCCGGCACCGGGACAGGGGCGTATGGCTACACCTTC	CAGTGTGAYGYTF
12	TRBV11-2	TRBJ2-1	.	.	TGTGCCAGCAGCTACGACTACAATGAGCAGTTCTTC	CASSYDYNEQFF
16	TRBV14	TRBJ2-7	.	.	TGTGCCAGCAGCCAAGAGTCGGCAGGGAGCATCTACGAGCAGTACTTC	CASSQESAGSIYEQYF
15	TRBV7-3	TRBJ2-1	TRBD2	.	TGTGCCAGCAGCTTGGGCGGGAGCTTGGTCAATGAGCAGTTCTTC	CASSLGGSLVNEQFF
17	TRBV4-1	TRBJ2-4	TRBD1	.	TGCGCCAGCAGCCACTCCGGGGGCAGGACAGGGGCGAACATTCAGTACTTC	CASSHSGGRTGANIQYF
13	TRBV4-1	TRBJ2-1	.	.	TGCGCCAGCAGCCAAGCGACTTACAATGAGCAGTTCTTC	CASSQATYNEQFF
14	TRBV5-4	TRBJ2-3	TRBD2	.	TGTGCCAGCCGACTAGCGGGAGACACAGATACGCAGTATTTT	CASRLAGDTDTQYF
13	TRBV6-6	TRBJ1-5	.	.	TGTGCCAGCAGTCCCTCGACAGGTCAGCCCCAGCATTTT	CASSPSTGQPQHF
16	TRBV4-1	TRBJ2-1	.	.	TGCGCCAGCAGCCAAGATTTCGGGAGCTCCTACAATGAGCAGTTCTTC	CASSQDFGSSYNEQFF
15	TRBV21-1	TRBJ2-5	.	.	TGTGCCAGCAGCAAAGCCCGGGAGGCCCCTGAGACCCAGTACTTC	CASSKAREAPETQYF
14	TRBV6-5	TRBJ1-1	.	.	TGTGCCAGCAGTTCCCCGGACAGCTACACTGAAGCTTTCTTT	CASSSPDSYTEAFF
11	TRBV20-1	TRBJ1-1	.	.	TGCAGTGCCCCCGGAGACACTGAAGCTTTCTTT	CSAPGDTEAFF
16	TRBV18	TRBJ1-1	TRBD1	.	TGTGCCAGCTCACCAACCCCGGGGACAGCCAGCTCTGAAGCTTTCTTT	CASSPTPGTASSEAFF
15	TRBV7-2	TRBJ2-1	TRBD2	.	TGTGCCAGCAGCTCCGTGTCCGGGACTAGCGGTGAGCAGTTCTTC	CASSSVSGTSGEQFF
12	TRBV29-1	TRBJ1-1	.	.	TGCAGCGTTGATGTGTTGGACACTGAAGCTTTCTTT	CSVDVLDTEAFF
15	TRBV2	TRBJ2-2	.	.	TGTGCCAGCAGCCCCTGGGGGGCGGGGACCGGGGAGCTGTTTTTT	CASSPWGAGTGELFF
14	TRBV6-6	TRBJ1-5	.	.	TGTGCCAGCAGGTTCGACGTACTCAATCAGCCCCAGCATTTT	CASRFDVLNQPQHF
16	TRBV6-5	TRBJ1-2	TRBD1	.	TGTGCCAGCAGTTTCGTCCCGGGACAGGGGTCCTATGGCTACACCTTC	CASSFVPGQGSYGYTF
15	TRBV6-5	TRBJ2-2	TRBD1	.	TGTGCCAGCAGTTACGGACAGGGGGGAACCGGGGAGCTGTTTTTT	CASSYGQGGTGELFF
12	TRBV5-6	TRBJ2-1	.	.	TGTGCCCCCCCCCGGCGTCGGGGTGAGCAGTTCTTC	CAPPRRRGEQFF
15	TRBV19	TRBJ1-1	.	.	TGTGCCAGTAGTATATTCTCCCTATTCGACACTGAAGCTTTCTTT	CASSIFSLFDTEAFF
13	TRBV5-1	TRBJ1-1	.	.	TGCGCCAGCAGTTACGGGGACAACACTGAAGCTTTCTTT	CASSYGDNTEAFF
17	TRBV28	TRBJ2-1	TRBD1	.	TGTGCCAGCAGTTTACCCCAATCCGGGACAGGTCGCCATGAGCAGTTCTTC	CASSLPQSGTGRHEQFF
13	TRBV5-1	TRBJ2-7	.	.	TGCGCCAGCAGCTTGCCCAACAGCTACGAGCAGTACTTC	CASSLPNSYEQYF
13	TRBV5-6	TRBJ1-5	.	once	TGTGCCAGCAGCTTGGAAGGAGATGGCCCCCAGCATTTT	CASSLEGDGPQHF
11	TRBV4-1	TRBJ1-1	.	once	TGCGCCAGCAGCCAAAGAACTGAAGCTTTCTTT	CASSQRTEAFF
14	TRBV5-1	TRBJ2-7	.	.	TGCGCCAGCTCCCCGGGCGGACCTGTCTACGAGCAGTACTTC	CASSPGGPVYEQYF
16	TRBV4-1	TRBJ2-3	.	.	TGCGCCAGCAGCCAAGAGGCCAGCGGACGCACAGATACGCAGTATTTT	CASSQEASGRTDTQYF
14	TRBV6-1	TRBJ1-6	.	.	TGTGCCAGCAGTGAGCGACACTATAATTCACCCCTCCACTTT	CASSERHYNSPLHF
14	TRBV5-4	TRBJ2-5	.	.	TGTGCCAGCAGCTTGGCAGGGACCCAAGAGACCCAGTACTTC	CASSLAGTQETQYF
20	TRBV7-3	TRBJ2-1	TRBD2	once	TGTGCCAGCAGCCCGGGGGGACTAGCGGATTATCGAGGGTCCTACAATGAGCAGTTCTTC	CASSPGGLADYRGSYNEQFF